Listed here are 8 T cell receptor beta chains from one sample, sequenced in a study of shared clonotypes between healthy human individuals. Sequenced by immunoSEQ multiplex PCR; TCRdb stores in-frame clones only, minus some. The sample shows 2 million to 3 million clones, 90% to 95% of them seen only once. Material for sequencing was naive CD4+ T cells from PBMCs. As to subset: CD45RA+ positively selected. The receptors originated from a man aged 18 to 29 in good health. Some clones in this sample may be carry-over from other donors' samples.

The gene calls are TRBV27 and TRBJ1-5; TRBD1 is a possible D gene (5 bases). The germline V gene has CDR1 MNHEY and CDR2 SMNVEV (reference sequence). The V end was cut by 2 bases, the J end by 7 bases, with 15 bases between. CDR3 size: 15 residues. CDR3 nucleotides: TGTGCCAGCAGTTTACGGGGACTTCCCCAACAGCCCCAGCATTTT. It specifies CASSLRGLPQQPQHF.

The chain uses TRBV7-9 and TRBJ2-3; 7 nucleotides agree with TRBD2. V shed 1 base and J 0 bases; nucleotides not matched to a gene: 1. The CDR3 sequence is 15 residues long. Germline V gene lookup returns CDR1 SEHNR and CDR2 FQNEAQ (reference sequence). The chain's CDR3 is CASSLVGRSTDTQYF. The DNA for the CDR3 is TGTGCCAGCAGCTTAGTCGGGAGGAGCACAGATACGCAGTATTTT.

Concerning this clone itself: Different DNA sequences within this sample yield the same CDR3. The chain combines TRBV6-5 with TRBJ2-7; D possibly corresponds to TRBD2 (6 bases). The CDR3 is made up of 14 amino acids. Trimming took 2 bases from V and 3 from J, leaving 11 bases between them. Germline CDR1 is MNHEY and CDR2 is SVGAGI. The CDR3 is CASSYGGTSYEQYF. CDR3 sequence (DNA): TGTGCCAGCAGTTACGGGGGGACCAGCTACGAGCAGTACTTC.

Regarding this clone: In the same sample, other DNA sequences code for this CDR3. The chain is built from TRBV18 and TRBJ2-2; 7 nucleotides line up with TRBD2. CDR3 length: 15 amino acids. Germline CDR1 and CDR2: KGHSH and LQKENI. With V trimmed by 6 bases and J by 1 base, 5 bases remained unmatched. DNA of the CDR3: TGTGCCAGCTCCCCCGGGACTAAGAACACCGGGGAGCTGTTTTTT. This translates into CASSPGTKNTGELFF.

V gene TRBV5-4 combines with J gene TRBJ2-5; TRBD2 is a possible D gene (7 bases). V was shortened by 7 bases and J by 3 bases, with 13 bases between the two germline ends. The CDR3 runs 13 residues. The germline V gene encodes CDR1 SGHNT and CDR2 YYREEE (reference sequence). The CDR3 region has the DNA TGTGCCAGCGGGCAGGGGAGGGAAGAGACCCAGTACTTC. Amino acids: CASGQGREETQYF.

This chain links TRBV5-4 with TRBJ1-5; D is uncertain. Germline CDR1 SGHNT, CDR2 YYREEE (reference sequence). The V gene lost 4 bases and the J gene lost 3 bases, with 8 bases spanning the gap. The CDR3 runs 13 residues. This CDR3 reads CASSQGYNQPQHF. CDR3 nucleotide sequence: TGTGCCAGCAGCCAAGGGTACAATCAGCCCCAGCATTTT.

The V call is TRBV30, the J call TRBJ1-2; 11 bases are shared with TRBD1. The CDR3 runs to 14 residues. V lost 4 bases to trimming and J lost 5 bases; unmatched junction nucleotides: 6. The germline gives CDR1 GTSNPN, CDR2 SVGIG (reference sequence). CDR3 sequence reads: CAWTPGQGEYGYTF. The CDR3 coding sequence is TGTGCCTGGACCCCGGGACAGGGGGAATATGGCTACACCTTC.

The chain has TRBV6-5 and TRBJ2-1, with D possibly being TRBD1 (6 bases). This CDR3 contains 15 residues. The germline V gene encodes CDR1 MNHEY and CDR2 SVGAGI. Trimming removed 6 bases from V and 1 base from J, with 13 bases in between. The chain's CDR3 is CASRKLQGSYNEQFF. In DNA, the CDR3 is TGTGCCAGCAGAAAATTACAGGGATCCTACAATGAGCAGTTCTTC.